The 10 T cell receptor beta chains below were found in one sample sequenced in a study of TIL therapy for anti-PD-1-resistant metastatic lung cancer. Documented time point: pre-treatment sample, taken before nivolumab and TIL therapy. This was the immunoSEQ v3 assay. TCRdb keeps only in-frame clones here, not all; method: immunoSEQ multiplex PCR. The sample shows tens of thousands of clones, about nine tenths of them seen only once. The sequencing here drew on blood, taken at baseline. These receptors originate from a person aged 25-80 years with non-small cell lung cancer.

The CDR3 region is CASSAVAGDTDTQYF. The CDR3, as DNA: TGTGCCAGCAGTGCGGTAGCGGGGGACACAGATACGCAGTATTTT. The V and J genes are TRBV6-4 and TRBJ2-3; 9 bases are shared with TRBD2. The junction had 4 bases not matched to a gene; V was cut back by 4 bases and J by 2 bases. The germline CDR1 and CDR2 sequences are MRHNA and SNTAGT. This CDR3 spans 15 amino acids.

V and J are TRBV2 and TRBJ1-1; D unresolved. Germline CDR1 is SNHLY and CDR2 is FYNNEI. Trimming cost V 3 bases and J 8 bases, with 10 bases left between them. The CDR3 sequence is 12 residues long. This CDR3 is CASSDRSREAFF. CDR3 nucleotides: TGTGCCAGCAGTGATCGGTCCAGGGAAGCTTTCTTT.

The rearrangement joins TRBV28 to TRBJ1-2; unclear D gene. The germline V gene encodes CDR1 MDHEN and CDR2 SYDVKM. Between the trimmed V and J ends, which lost 5 bases and 3 bases, there was a span of 13 bases. CDR3 length equals 14 residues. In DNA, the CDR3 is TGTGCCAGCAGTGACGAGGGCATAGACTATGGCTACACCTTC. Translated, it gives CASSDEGIDYGYTF.

V is TRBV6-8 and J is TRBJ1-2; D perhaps matches TRBD1 (5 bases). The CDR3 runs to 18 residues. Trimming took off 0 bases at V and 0 bases at J, with 17 bases between the two ends. The germline gives CDR1 MNHGY, CDR2 SAAAGT. The CDR3 loop reads CASSYSRDFTETNYGYTF. The CDR3, as DNA: TGTGCCAGCAGTTACTCGAGGGACTTTACGGAAACTAACTATGGCTACACCTTC.

The chain recombines TRBV4-1 with TRBJ2-7, with 7 bases aligning to TRBD2. CDR3 length equals 15 residues. CDR1 is MGHRA and CDR2 is YSYEKL in the germline V gene. Trimming cost V 0 bases and J 0 bases; bases outside gene matches: 2. For the CDR3, the DNA is TGCGCCAGCAGCCAAGATGGGAGGGTCTCCTACGAGCAGTACTTC. Translation gives CASSQDGRVSYEQYF.

The chain carries TRBV23-1 and TRBJ1-1; no clear D gene. TRBV23-1 carries the ORF label, with uncertain function. Trimming took off 6 bases at V and 0 bases at J, with 11 bases between the two ends. This CDR3 has 14 residues. CDR3 sequence (DNA): TGCGCCAGCAGGATACGACTTTTGAACACTGAAGCTTTCTTT. Its translation: CASRIRLLNTEAFF.

This clone is a singleton in its sample. The rearrangement links TRBV2 to TRBJ1-5, with 11 bases fitting TRBD1. After removal of 6 bases from V and 0 bases from J, the junction contained 13 bases not matched to a gene. This CDR3 region has 19 residues. CDR1 and CDR2 (germline): SNHLY, FYNNEI. CDR3 sequence (DNA): TGTGCCAGCAGCAAGACCGGGACAGGGGGTCGATATAGCAATCAGCCCCAGCATTTT. As protein: CASSKTGTGGRYSNQPQHF.

The rearrangement links TRBV6-5 to TRBJ1-5, with no clear D. Deletions cut 8 bases from V and 3 bases from J, with 8 bases between. The CDR3 loop spans 12 amino acids. Germline CDR1 and CDR2: MNHEY and SVGAGI. The DNA of the CDR3 is TGTGCCAGCGAAAGACACAATCAGCCCCAGCATTTT. Encoded protein: CASERHNQPQHF.

This clone turned up a few times. The chain recombines TRBV19 with TRBJ1-1; possible D gene TRBD1, 5 bases. Germline values: CDR1 LNHDA, CDR2 SQIVND (reference sequence). CDR3 length equals 13 residues. With 9 bases removed from V and 2 bases from J, the gap between germline ends came to 13 bases. CDR3 sequence (DNA): TGTGCCAGCACTCGGGGCCCTAACACTGAAGCTTTCTTT. It is translated as CASTRGPNTEAFF.

The chain combines TRBV5-1 with TRBJ1-3; D may be TRBD1 (6 bases). Trimming left V 2 bases short and J 0 bases short, with 9 bases between. Germline V gene lookup returns CDR1 SGHRS and CDR2 YFSETQ. The CDR3 has 15 residues. This chain's CDR3 is CASSLGQYSGNTIYF. CDR3 nucleotides: TGCGCCAGCAGCTTAGGACAGTACTCTGGAAACACCATATATTTT.